Listed below are T cell receptor beta chains from one sample, sequenced in a study of identifying expanded T cells in peripheral blood. Repertoires were generated with immunoSEQ multiplex PCR, while TCRdb's copy carries only in-frame clones and drops some. The repertoire holds some 96,000 clones, with roughly 88% as singletons. Sequenced: blood. The receptor set was obtained from a person aged 18 to 70 in good health. Each CDR3 is given with its conserved first and last residue. The order of the fields is J gene, D gene, clone size, V gene, CDR3 protein, CDR3 DNA. A D gene is named only where the DNA matches it firmly. Expanded clones get a size class; other rows say once, few or many, or leave the size out.

j_call: TRBJ1-1
d_call: -
clone_size: -
v_call: TRBV6-1
cdr3_aa: CASSRGRGEAFF
cdr3_nt: TGTGCCAGCAGTCGGGGCCGCGGGGAAGCTTTCTTT

j_call: TRBJ1-4
d_call: TRBD1
clone_size: -
v_call: TRBV2
cdr3_aa: CASSDWAGGSEKLFF
cdr3_nt: TGTGCCAGCAGTGACTGGGCAGGGGGTAGTGAAAAACTGTTTTTT

j_call: TRBJ1-5
d_call: -
clone_size: -
v_call: TRBV19
cdr3_aa: CASSIMAGKNQPQHF
cdr3_nt: TGTGCCAGTAGTATTATGGCAGGGAAGAATCAGCCCCAGCATTTT

j_call: TRBJ2-1
d_call: -
clone_size: once
v_call: TRBV5-1
cdr3_aa: CASSLVRGVGRIDEQFF
cdr3_nt: TGCGCCAGCAGCTTGGTCCGGGGTGTCGGTAGAATCGATGAGCAGTTCTTC

j_call: TRBJ2-4
d_call: TRBD1
clone_size: -
v_call: TRBV10-3
cdr3_aa: CAILDPSGQGKTKNIQYF
cdr3_nt: TGTGCCATCTTAGATCCTTCGGGACAGGGGAAGACGAAAAACATTCAGTACTTC

j_call: TRBJ2-4
d_call: -
clone_size: -
v_call: TRBV4-1
cdr3_aa: CASSQGGAVGLAKNIQYF
cdr3_nt: TGCGCCAGCAGCCAAGGAGGGGCGGTAGGGCTAGCCAAAAACATTCAGTACTTC

j_call: TRBJ2-3
d_call: TRBD2
clone_size: -
v_call: TRBV19
cdr3_aa: CASRTSGGSWVGTDTQYF
cdr3_nt: TGTGCCAGTAGGACTAGCGGGGGTTCCTGGGTGGGCACAGATACGCAGTATTTT

j_call: TRBJ1-1
d_call: TRBD1
clone_size: -
v_call: TRBV4-1
cdr3_aa: CASAYTGARYTEAFF
cdr3_nt: TGCGCCAGTGCTTACACAGGGGCGCGGTACACTGAAGCTTTCTTT

j_call: TRBJ2-1
d_call: TRBD2
clone_size: few
v_call: TRBV7-9
cdr3_aa: CASKLASYNEQFF
cdr3_nt: TGTGCCAGCAAACTAGCGAGCTACAATGAGCAGTTCTTC

j_call: TRBJ2-2
d_call: TRBD2
clone_size: -
v_call: TRBV7-6
cdr3_aa: CASSRWGPLGRVANTGELFF
cdr3_nt: TGTGCCAGCAGCCGTTGGGGGCCACTCGGGAGGGTGGCGAACACCGGGGAGCTGTTTTTT

j_call: TRBJ1-5
d_call: TRBD1
clone_size: once
v_call: TRBV7-2
cdr3_aa: CASSQDRGMGQPQHF
cdr3_nt: TGTGCCAGCAGCCAAGACAGGGGGATGGGTCAGCCCCAGCATTTT

j_call: TRBJ1-1
d_call: -
clone_size: once
v_call: TRBV27
cdr3_aa: CASSLLGRTEAFF
cdr3_nt: TGTGCCAGCAGTTTACTGGGGAGGACTGAAGCTTTCTTT

j_call: TRBJ1-3
d_call: -
clone_size: -
v_call: TRBV5-5
cdr3_aa: CASSGRGGNTIYF
cdr3_nt: TGTGCCAGCAGCGGCAGGGGAGGAAACACCATATATTTT

j_call: TRBJ2-2
d_call: TRBD2
clone_size: -
v_call: TRBV29-1
cdr3_aa: CSVTRERDTGELFF
cdr3_nt: TGCAGCGTTACGCGGGAGAGGGACACCGGGGAGCTGTTTTTT

j_call: TRBJ2-5
d_call: -
clone_size: -
v_call: TRBV5-4
cdr3_aa: CASSLDAGWETQYF
cdr3_nt: TGTGCCAGCAGCTTGGACGCAGGATGGGAGACCCAGTACTTC

j_call: TRBJ1-1
d_call: TRBD1
clone_size: -
v_call: TRBV2
cdr3_aa: CASRGTAMNTEAFF
cdr3_nt: TGTGCCAGCAGGGGGACAGCGATGAACACTGAAGCTTTCTTT

j_call: TRBJ1-2
d_call: -
clone_size: -
v_call: TRBV6-1
cdr3_aa: CASSALGTDLSRGYTF
cdr3_nt: TGTGCCAGCAGTGCACTCGGGACGGATCTATCGAGAGGCTACACCTTC

j_call: TRBJ2-7
d_call: -
clone_size: -
v_call: TRBV5-6
cdr3_aa: CASRISPLGPAVEQYF
cdr3_nt: TGTGCCAGCCGGATTTCACCGTTAGGACCCGCGGTCGAGCAGTACTTC

j_call: TRBJ1-1
d_call: TRBD1
clone_size: -
v_call: TRBV19
cdr3_aa: CASRDDRDRLEAFF
cdr3_nt: TGTGCCAGTAGAGATGACCGGGACAGACTTGAAGCTTTCTTT

j_call: TRBJ1-2
d_call: -
clone_size: once
v_call: TRBV18
cdr3_aa: CASSPLEGITYGYTF
cdr3_nt: TGTGCCAGCTCACCACTAGAGGGGATCACCTATGGCTACACCTTC

j_call: TRBJ1-2
d_call: -
clone_size: few
v_call: TRBV6-1
cdr3_aa: CASSESWAANYGYTF
cdr3_nt: TGTGCCAGCAGTGAATCATGGGCGGCGAACTATGGCTACACCTTC

j_call: TRBJ2-1
d_call: TRBD2
clone_size: -
v_call: TRBV7-2
cdr3_aa: CASSLEGWRGGSYNEQFF
cdr3_nt: TGTGCCAGCAGCTTAGAGGGTTGGCGGGGGGGCTCCTACAATGAGCAGTTCTTC

j_call: TRBJ1-4
d_call: -
clone_size: -
v_call: TRBV4-3
cdr3_aa: CASSPGQGGEKLFF
cdr3_nt: TGCGCCAGCAGCCCAGGACAAGGGGGGGAAAAACTGTTTTTT

j_call: TRBJ2-2
d_call: -
clone_size: -
v_call: TRBV19
cdr3_aa: CASSISRNTGELFF
cdr3_nt: TGTGCCAGTAGTATTAGCAGGAACACCGGGGAGCTGTTTTTT

j_call: TRBJ2-2
d_call: -
clone_size: -
v_call: TRBV4-2
cdr3_aa: CASSPRVVSPGELFF
cdr3_nt: TGTGCCAGCAGCCCCCGGGTCGTGTCTCCCGGGGAGCTGTTTTTT

j_call: TRBJ1-5
d_call: -
clone_size: -
v_call: TRBV21-1
cdr3_aa: CASGPSWSNQPQHF
cdr3_nt: TGTGCCAGCGGTCCATCCTGGAGCAATCAGCCCCAGCATTTT

j_call: TRBJ1-5
d_call: -
clone_size: -
v_call: TRBV7-9
cdr3_aa: CASSSQGQRQPQHF
cdr3_nt: TGTGCCAGCAGCTCACAGGGACAAAGGCAGCCCCAGCATTTT

j_call: TRBJ2-7
d_call: -
clone_size: -
v_call: TRBV6-5
cdr3_aa: CAKLRSKGPRAEQYF
cdr3_nt: TGTGCCAAACTTAGGTCGAAGGGACCGCGCGCCGAGCAGTACTTC

j_call: TRBJ2-7
d_call: -
clone_size: -
v_call: TRBV7-2
cdr3_aa: CASSSDGGRYEQYF
cdr3_nt: TGTGCCAGCAGCTCTGATGGGGGCAGGTACGAGCAGTACTTC

j_call: TRBJ2-2
d_call: -
clone_size: -
v_call: TRBV11-3
cdr3_aa: CASSLGGPHGGELFF
cdr3_nt: TGTGCCAGCAGCTTAGGTGGACCCCACGGCGGGGAGCTGTTTTTT

j_call: TRBJ1-1
d_call: TRBD1
clone_size: -
v_call: TRBV9
cdr3_aa: CASSRIRDSDEAFF
cdr3_nt: TGTGCCAGCAGCCGTATCCGGGACAGTGACGAAGCTTTCTTT

j_call: TRBJ1-1
d_call: TRBD1
clone_size: -
v_call: TRBV29-1
cdr3_aa: CSVGGQAGDTEAFF
cdr3_nt: TGCAGCGTTGGCGGACAGGCTGGGGACACTGAAGCTTTCTTT

j_call: TRBJ1-3
d_call: -
clone_size: -
v_call: TRBV19
cdr3_aa: CASSQGENTIYF
cdr3_nt: TGTGCCAGTTCACAAGGGGAAAACACCATATATTTT

j_call: TRBJ2-2
d_call: TRBD2
clone_size: once
v_call: TRBV5-1
cdr3_aa: CASRLAGSSNTGELFF
cdr3_nt: TGCGCCAGCAGGCTAGCGGGAAGTAGTAACACCGGGGAGCTGTTTTTT

j_call: TRBJ2-1
d_call: TRBD2
clone_size: -
v_call: TRBV15
cdr3_aa: CATSSRKGSSGSNNEQFF
cdr3_nt: TGTGCCACCAGCTCGAGAAAGGGATCTAGCGGGAGTAACAATGAGCAGTTCTTC

j_call: TRBJ2-7
d_call: TRBD2
clone_size: -
v_call: TRBV6-6
cdr3_aa: CASSYSSGTYEQYF
cdr3_nt: TGTGCCAGCAGTTACTCAAGCGGGACCTACGAGCAGTACTTC

j_call: TRBJ1-5
d_call: -
clone_size: -
v_call: TRBV7-9
cdr3_aa: CASSLGGNNQPQHF
cdr3_nt: TGTGCCAGCAGCTTGGGTGGAAATAATCAGCCCCAGCATTTT

j_call: TRBJ2-1
d_call: -
clone_size: -
v_call: TRBV7-7
cdr3_aa: CASSLGGNYNEQFF
cdr3_nt: TGTGCCAGCAGCTTAGGAGGAAACTACAATGAGCAGTTCTTC

j_call: TRBJ1-1
d_call: -
clone_size: -
v_call: TRBV7-8
cdr3_aa: CASSVRRELTEAFF
cdr3_nt: TGTGCCAGCAGCGTTCGACGGGAACTCACTGAAGCTTTCTTT

j_call: TRBJ2-3
d_call: TRBD2
clone_size: -
v_call: TRBV5-5
cdr3_aa: CASSLAGTTDTQYF
cdr3_nt: TGTGCCAGCAGCTTAGCGGGGACGACAGATACGCAGTATTTT

j_call: TRBJ2-2
d_call: TRBD1
clone_size: -
v_call: TRBV5-1
cdr3_aa: CASSLAPGQGASGELFF
cdr3_nt: TGCGCCAGCAGCTTGGCCCCCGGCCAGGGGGCTTCCGGGGAGCTGTTTTTT